The clone carrying this TCR beta chain was counted between two and nine times. MiXCR, applied by TCRdb to the 5' RACE reads, yields one record per CDR3 protein. The table lists some 160,000 distinct CDR3 sequences, approximately 10% of them singletons. Germline lookup yields CDR1 MNHEY and CDR2 SVGEGT. The CDR3 length is 16 residues. V shed 2 bases and J 1 base; nucleotides not matched to a gene: 5. The entry originates in a study of T cells after yellow fever vaccination. The chain is built from TRBV6-2 or TRBV6-3 and TRBJ2-3; TRBD1 matches 8 bases. Sequencing used CD8+ T cells sorted from PBMCs, obtained 45 days after the yellow fever booster vaccination. This receptor was obtained from a man aged 18 to 29 who received the YFV17D yellow fever vaccine. The CDR3 is CASSYPGQGGTDTQYF. As DNA, the CDR3 is TGTGCCAGCAGTTACCCAGGACAGGGCGGCACAGATACGCAGTATTTT.